Described below is a single TCR beta chain sequence and its context. Its antigen is not identified. cDNA serving as the sequencing template came from extracted, reverse transcribed RNA. Produced via immunoSEQ multiplex PCR; TCRdb's table is partial and in-frame only. The repertoire holds fewer than 250,000 clones, with roughly 70% as singletons. This CDR3 comprises 17 residues. V lost 2 bases to trimming and J lost 3 bases, with 20 bases between them. Germline lookup yields CDR1 MNHNS and CDR2 SASEGT. This sample stems from a study of CD8+ T cells in alopecia areata. Findings and caveats of the study: Lesional scalp, especially alopecia totalis/universalis, showed higher clonality than normal scalp.

The treatment was: oral pan-JAK inhibitor, 5-10 mg twice daily. J is TRBJ2-7 and V is TRBV6-1; no firm D call. This clonotype originated in a human donor with alopecia areata. Sequencing was performed on CD4+ T cells sorted from blood, taken around week 50, from a patient treated with tofacitinib. The chain's CDR3 is CASSERAHGQGFYEQYF. CDR3 bases: TGTGCCAGCAGTGAACGCGCACATGGTCAAGGGTTCTACGAGCAGTACTTC.